The rows below give T cell receptor beta chains drawn from one sample of a study of prognosis after radiotherapy for stage I lung cancer. TCRdb fed the multiplex PCR reads into MiXCR, producing one record per CDR3 protein. The top ten clones hold roughly 40% of a sample with 12,000 to 15,000 distinct CDR3 sequences, approximately 55% of them seen once. Sequencing was performed on PBMCs, taken before or after stereotactic body radiation therapy (not recorded which). These receptor sequences come from a donor of 50 years or more with non-small cell lung cancer. CDR3s include the opening cysteine and the closing phenylalanine or tryptophan. A D gene is named only where the DNA matches it firmly. The size field is filled for only some rows; it gives once, few, many or a size class.

J	D	V	size	DNA	CDR3
TRBJ2-2	TRBD1	TRBV24-1	once	TGTGCCACCAGTGATTTGCATGACAGGGGAAACATCGGGGAGCTGTTTTTT	CATSDLHDRGNIGELFF
TRBJ1-3	-	TRBV19	many	TGTGCCAGTAGTATAGAAACCATCTCTGGAAACACCATATATTTT	CASSIETISGNTIYF
TRBJ2-2	-	TRBV5-1	-	TGCGCCAGCAGCAATGACGGATCCTACACCGGGGAGCTGTTTTTT	CASSNDGSYTGELFF
TRBJ2-7	TRBD1	TRBV30	many	TGTGCCTGGAGCCCAGGGGGCTACGAGCAGTACTTC	CAWSPGGYEQYF
TRBJ2-7	-	TRBV7-2	-	TGTGCCAGCAGCTTATCAGGGGGGTCCTACGAGCAGTACTTC	CASSLSGGSYEQYF
TRBJ1-2	TRBD1	TRBV30	-	TGTGCCTGGACCTGGACAGGGTATGGCTACACCTTC	CAWTWTGYGYTF
TRBJ2-3	TRBD2	TRBV3-1	many	TGTGCCAGCAGCCCGGGACTAGCGGGGCACACAGATACGCAGTATTTT	CASSPGLAGHTDTQYF
TRBJ2-7	-	TRBV20-1	many	TGCAGTGCTCCCTCGTCGGGGGCGTTTACAGGGCACGAGCAGTACTTC	CSAPSSGAFTGHEQYF
TRBJ1-2	-	TRBV30	medium-sized	TGTGCCTGGAGTGTACTGCGTGGTGGTGGCTACACCTTC	CAWSVLRGGGYTF
TRBJ1-1	TRBD1	TRBV7-9	-	TGTGCCAGCAGCTCCCGGGACAGGGAGGGCACTGAAGCTTTCTTT	CASSSRDREGTEAFF
TRBJ2-3	TRBD2	TRBV7-9	many	TGTGCCAGCGAACGGGCTAGCGGGACCACAGATACGCAGTATTTT	CASERASGTTDTQYF
TRBJ2-7	TRBD2	TRBV6-5	-	TGTGCCAGCATCCAGTGGGAGGGCTTCTACGAGCAGTACTTC	CASIQWEGFYEQYF
TRBJ2-7	TRBD1	TRBV5-1	-	TGCGCCAGCAGCTTGGGGGGACAGGGGTCGGACGAGCAGTACTTC	CASSLGGQGSDEQYF
TRBJ2-1	-	TRBV20-1	-	TGCAGTGCTAGAGATCGGAATTACAATGAGCAGTTCTTC	CSARDRNYNEQFF
TRBJ2-1	TRBD2	TRBV20-1	-	TGCAGTGCTCCTGGACTAGCGATTAATGAGCAGTTCTTC	CSAPGLAINEQFF
TRBJ1-6	-	TRBV28	medium-sized	TGTGCCAGCAGTTTAGCAGGGACTGGGTATAATTCACCCCTCCACTTT	CASSLAGTGYNSPLHF
TRBJ2-2	-	TRBV5-1	medium-sized	TGCGCCAGCAGCCCAGGATTGGGGGCTTCGGACACCGGGGAGCTGTTTTTT	CASSPGLGASDTGELFF
TRBJ2-1	TRBD2	TRBV9	many	TGTGCCAGCAGCGGGGAAACGGAGCGGGGATCCCAGTTCTTC	CASSGETERGSQFF
TRBJ1-2	-	TRBV20-1	-	TGCAGTGCTAGAGATCTATCGGACAGCTATAACTATGGCTACACCTTC	CSARDLSDSYNYGYTF
TRBJ2-7	TRBD1	TRBV6-1	medium-sized	TGTGCCACCACCCGGACAGGCCCTTTTTCCTACGAGCAGTACTTC	CATTRTGPFSYEQYF
TRBJ1-2	-	TRBV24-1	-	TGTGCCACCAGTGAGTCAGGTGCCTATTGCTACACCTTC	CATSESGAYCYTF
TRBJ2-1	TRBD2	TRBV6-1	-	TGTGCCAGCAGTGAAGTCGGTAGCGGGAGTCGGAATGAGCAGTTCTTC	CASSEVGSGSRNEQFF
TRBJ1-2	-	TRBV9	few	TGTGCCAGCAGCCCTAGGGGGTCAGACGCCTATGGCTACACCTTC	CASSPRGSDAYGYTF
TRBJ2-3	-	TRBV20-1	-	TGCAGTGCTGAGGGTGTAGATGGGGGATGGAACGGAGCTAGCACAGATACGCAGTATTTT	CSAEGVDGGWNGASTDTQYF
TRBJ2-7	TRBD1	TRBV6-2/TRBV6-3	-	TGTGCCAGCAGGACGACAGGGCCTGTTTACGAGCAGTACTTC	CASRTTGPVYEQYF
TRBJ2-5	-	TRBV3-1	many	TGTGCCAGCAGCCAAGATCTGGCGGGATGGGAGACCCAGTACTTC	CASSQDLAGWETQYF
TRBJ2-4	-	TRBV12-3/TRBV12-4	-	TGTGCCAGCAGTTTACTAGCGTGTGTAAACATTCAGTACTTC	CASSLLACVNIQYF
TRBJ2-7	TRBD2	TRBV5-5	-	TGTGCCAGCAGCTTAGATGCGGGGGGCTCCTACGAGCAGTACTTC	CASSLDAGGSYEQYF
TRBJ2-1	TRBD1	TRBV7-8	many	TGTGCCAGCAGCTTAGAAGGGGCAGGGGGTTACAATGAGCAGTTCTTC	CASSLEGAGGYNEQFF
TRBJ1-2	-	TRBV6-5	-	TGTGCCAGCAGTTACTCGATGTTCCAGGCTAAGGATGGCTACACCTTC	CASSYSMFQAKDGYTF
TRBJ2-5	-	TRBV5-1	-	TGCGCCAGCAGCCCGGCAACAGGGAATCAAAAGAACCAGTACTTC	CASSPATGNQKNQYF
TRBJ1-5	-	TRBV7-8	many	TGTGCCAGCAGCTTAGAAGGTGGCACGGTGGGGCCCCAGCATTTT	CASSLEGGTVGPQHF
TRBJ2-1	TRBD2	TRBV6-1	-	TGTGCCAGCACAACTTATAGCGGGAGGGCCGAGGGTGAGCAGTTCTTC	CASTTYSGRAEGEQFF